The next 11 T cell receptor beta chains were all read from a single sample in a study of identical twins. TCRdb ran MiXCR on the 5' RACE reads and lists one entry per CDR3 protein. The profile covers about 190,000 distinct CDR3 sequences, with about 15% appearing a single time and over 35% taken by the ten largest. The sample was also linked to a second study, of T cells expressing NK-cell markers.

The sample comprised CD8+ T cells sorted from blood. Every receptor here comes from a woman younger than 30 in good health.

V is TRBV7-9 and J is TRBJ2-7; D is possibly TRBD1 (5 bases). CDR3 length: 14 residues. Between the trimmed V and J ends, which lost 5 bases and 5 bases, there was a span of 16 bases. Germline CDR1 is SEHNR and CDR2 is FQNEAQ (reference sequence). The CDR3 DNA is TGTGCCAGCAGCCTAGAAGGACACCGCAACGAGCAGTACTTC. This translates into CASSLEGHRNEQYF.

This clonotype came up many times. The chain links TRBV6-2 or TRBV6-3 to TRBJ2-3; D is possibly TRBD1 or TRBD2 (5 bases each). CDR1 and CDR2 from the germline V gene are MNHEY and SVGEGT. The V gene lost 5 bases and the J gene lost 0 bases, with 12 bases spanning the gap. This CDR3 has 15 amino acids. CDR3 bases: TGTGCCAGCAGTCCCGGGACGGCCAGCACAGATACGCAGTATTTT. This gives the protein CASSPGTASTDTQYF.

This clonotype was observed a few times. The rearrangement uses TRBV11-2 and TRBJ2-3; 8 bases match TRBD2. V dropped 1 base and J dropped 5; count of bases not matched to a gene: 5. The germline CDR1 and CDR2 sequences are SGHAT and FQNNGV. The CDR3 sequence is 15 residues long. This CDR3 reads CASSLGGRKEDTQYF. DNA of the CDR3: TGTGCCAGCAGCTTAGGCGGGAGGAAGGAAGATACGCAGTATTTT.

The chain recombines TRBV15 with TRBJ1-2; 8 bases are shared with TRBD1. There are 19 residues in the CDR3. Germline V gene data show CDR1 as LNHNV and CDR2 as YYDKDF (reference sequence). Trimming cost V 3 bases and J 0 bases; bases outside gene matches: 15. The DNA of the CDR3 is TGTGCCACCAGCAGTAGTGGTGACAGGGGCCGACTCTCTAACTATGGCTACACCTTC. It translates to CATSSSGDRGRLSNYGYTF.

This chain links TRBV7-2 with TRBJ2-1, with D maybe TRBD2 (7 bases). Per germline, CDR1 SGHTA and CDR2 FQGNSA. The V end lost 3 bases, the J end lost 1 base, and 13 bases lay between the germline ends. The CDR3 covers 16 residues. The CDR3 nucleotides are TGTGCCAGCAGCTTCGGACTAGGGGGGTCCTACAATGAGCAGTTCTTC. This sequence encodes CASSFGLGGSYNEQFF.

This CDR3 is CASSSGTAVDTEAFF. DNA of the CDR3: TGTGCCAGCAGTTCCGGGACGGCCGTGGACACTGAAGCTTTCTTT. V gene TRBV6-2 or TRBV6-3 combines with J gene TRBJ1-1, with D tentatively TRBD1 (5 bases). V was clipped by 4 bases and J by 3 bases, with 15 bases between them. There are 15 residues in the CDR3. Germline V CDR1 and CDR2: MNHEY, SVGEGT.

This clonotype was seen a handful of times. The rearrangement links TRBV7-7 to TRBJ1-2, with D tentatively TRBD1 (5 bases). CDR1 is SSHAT and CDR2 is FNYEAQ in the germline V gene (reference sequence). Trimming left V 4 bases short and J 3 bases short, with 12 bases between. This CDR3 is 14 amino acids long. CDR3 sequence: CASSSRDGHYGYTF. In DNA form, the CDR3 reads TGTGCCAGCAGCTCCCGGGACGGTCACTATGGCTACACCTTC.

This clonotype was found a few times. The rearrangement joins TRBV29-1 to TRBJ2-7, with TRBD2 matching 8 bases. J gave up 1 base and V 2 bases, and 4 bases lay outside the gene matches. The germline CDR1 and CDR2 sequences are SQVTM and ANQGSEA. The CDR3 covers 14 residues. CDR3 bases: TGCAGCGTTGAAACGACTAGCGTTTCCTACGAGCAGTACTTC. Translating gives CSVETTSVSYEQYF.

This clonotype was seen a handful of times. J is TRBJ2-4 and V is TRBV12-3 or TRBV12-4, with D unresolved. With 3 bases removed from V and 8 bases from J, the gap between germline ends came to 11 bases. The CDR3 has 13 amino acids. The CDR3 here is CASSFTTKDIQYF. The CDR3 DNA sequence: TGTGCCAGCAGTTTCACCACAAAGGACATTCAGTACTTC.

V gene TRBV2 combines with J gene TRBJ2-7; D ambiguous. There are 12 residues in the CDR3. Trimming pared 2 bases from V and 4 bases from J, leaving 6 bases between. The germline gives CDR1 SNHLY, CDR2 FYNNEI. CDR3 DNA sequence: TGTGCCAGCAGTGAATTCAGGTACGAGCAGTACTTC. It encodes CASSEFRYEQYF.

This rearrangement joins TRBV5-4 to TRBJ2-3; D might be TRBD2 (6 bases). The CDR3 is 13 amino acids. The V and J ends lost 7 bases and 8 bases respectively, with 17 bases between them. In germline, CDR1 is SGHNT, CDR2 YYREEE (reference sequence). The CDR3 DNA reads TGTGCCAGCGCGTCGGAGGGGAGCGTTACGCAGTATTTT. Its protein product is CASASEGSVTQYF.